Below are 30 T cell receptor beta chains sequenced from a single sample in a study of PD-1 blockade in classical Hodgkin lymphoma (dated by TCRdb to the early 2020s). The time point label of this sample denotes: cycle 1 day 1 (C1D1), immediately before nivolumab initiation. Every trial patient had relapsed following autologous stem cell transplantation, and prior brentuximab vedotin exposure was what differed among cohorts A, B and C. Library prep was done by the immunoSEQ multiplex PCR assay. TCRdb mirrors the immuneACCESS table, restricted to in-frame sequences. Some clones are absent from its copies; in checked studies, under half trace to an unresolved V gene, and the reason for the others is unknown. The sample profile shows about 61,000 clones; 85% to 90% of them were found once. The ten most abundant clones make up 15% of the sample. The sample was peripheral blood mononuclear cells (PBMCs), taken at baseline. All receptors derive from a human donor with classical Hodgkin lymphoma.

The chain carries TRBV5-1 and TRBJ2-6; no firm D call. The germline CDR1 and CDR2 sequences are SGHRS and YFSETQ. The CDR3 has 18 residues. V shed 0 bases and J shed 0 bases, with 13 bases lying between them. Here the CDR3 DNA reads TGCGCCAGCAGCTTGGGCGGTAGCTTTACCTCTGGGGCCAACGTCCTGACTTTC. Translated, it gives CASSLGGSFTSGANVLTF.

In this sample, this clone turned up once. The V call is TRBV27, the J call TRBJ2-7; D remains unclear. The V gene lost 6 bases and the J gene lost 0 bases, with 15 bases spanning the gap. Germline CDR1 and CDR2: MNHEY and SMNVEV (reference sequence). The CDR3 length is 15 residues. CDR3 nucleotides: TGTGCCAGCAGAGTTTATTGGCTCCCCTCCTACGAGCAGTACTTC. Translating it yields CASRVYWLPSYEQYF.

The rearrangement links TRBV27 to TRBJ2-2; unclear D gene. In germline, CDR1 is MNHEY, CDR2 SMNVEV (reference sequence). The germline V and J ends were trimmed by 7 bases and 9 bases, with 6 bases remaining between them. This CDR3 comprises 10 residues. CDR3 DNA sequence: TGTGCCAGCAACCCCCGGGAGCTGTTTTTT. Translated, it gives CASNPRELFF.

The V gene is TRBV2, the J gene TRBJ2-1; no definite D call. Between the trimmed V and J ends, which lost 2 bases and 8 bases, there was a span of 22 bases. The CDR3 has 17 amino acids. CDR1 and CDR2 from the germline V gene are SNHLY and FYNNEI. The CDR3 DNA sequence: TGTGCCAGCAGTGAACTCCACCCCCTCAAAGCGAGCCATGAGCAGTTCTTC. Amino acid sequence: CASSELHPLKASHEQFF.

The chain couples TRBV5-1 to TRBJ1-2; 8 bases are a match to TRBD1. The CDR3 consists of 17 residues. Germline loops: CDR1 SGHRS, CDR2 YFSETQ. Trimming removed 3 bases from V and 3 bases from J; junction bases left unmatched: 13. CDR3 sequence: CASSSSQGQGYDYGYTF. CDR3 sequence (DNA): TGCGCCAGCAGCTCAAGCCAAGGACAGGGTTATGACTATGGCTACACCTTC. Full variable domain (missing parts from reference TRBV5-1 and TRBJ1-2): KAGVTQTPRYLIKTRGQQVTLSCSPISGHRSVSWYQQTPGQGLQFLFEYFSETQRNKGNFPGRFSGRQFSNSRSEMNVSTLELGDSALYLCASSSSQGQGYDYGYTFGSGTRLTVV.

J is TRBJ1-2 and V is TRBV27, with no clear D. Trimming removed 1 base from V and 7 bases from J, with 16 bases in between. Germline assignment: CDR1 MNHEY and CDR2 SMNVEV (reference sequence). The CDR3 consists of 15 residues. The CDR3 protein is CASSLLVPMISGYTF. In nucleotides, the CDR3 is TGTGCCAGCAGTTTATTAGTTCCGATGATCTCTGGCTACACCTTC.

The chain links TRBV21-1 to TRBJ1-3. TRBV21-1 is assigned pseudogene status. The CDR3 is 12 residues long. The CDR3 nucleotides read TGTGCCAGCAGCAGTCCTGAAAACACCATATATTTT. Its translation is CASSSPENTIYF.

The sample holds one count of this clone. The chain carries TRBV5-4 and TRBJ2-2; TRBD2 matches at 7 bases. There are 16 residues in the CDR3. The ends lost 0 bases at V and 2 bases at J; junction bases unmatched: 4. Germline CDR1 and CDR2: SGHNT and YYREEE (reference sequence). The CDR3 coding sequence is TGTGCCAGCAGCTTGGGACTAGCATCCAACACCGGGGAGCTGTTTTTT. Translating gives CASSLGLASNTGELFF.

The chain has TRBV10-3 and TRBJ1-1; TRBD1 agrees at 8 bases. The junction had 13 bases not matched to a gene; V was cut back by 6 bases and J by 7 bases. Per the germline V gene, CDR1 is ENHRY and CDR2 is SYGVKD. This CDR3 has 15 residues. CDR3 bases: TGTGCCATCAGGCGGACGGGACAGGAGGTTAATGAAGCTTTCTTT. As protein: CAIRRTGQEVNEAFF.

V and J are TRBV6-5 and TRBJ2-1; D unresolved. V was clipped by 0 bases and J by 12 bases, with 6 bases between them. The CDR3 has 11 residues. Looked up from germline, CDR1 is MNHEY and CDR2 is SVGAGI. This CDR3 reads CASSYSGMQFF. CDR3 coding DNA: TGTGCCAGCAGTTACTCGGGTATGCAGTTCTTC.

The chain combines TRBV11-2 with TRBJ2-7; D is uncertain. This CDR3 has 14 residues. V lost 5 bases and J 1 base, leaving 12 bases between the germline ends. Germline lookup yields CDR1 SGHAT and CDR2 FQNNGV. CDR3 in amino acids: CASSLQTPSYEQYF. The CDR3 DNA is TGTGCCAGCAGCCTACAGACACCATCCTACGAGCAGTACTTC. Complete variable domain (other parts from reference TRBV11-2 and TRBJ2-7): EAGVAQSPRYKIIEKRQSVAFWCNPISGHATLYWYQQILGQGPKLLIQFQNNGVVDDSQLPKDRFSAERLKGVDSTLKIQPAKLEDSAVYLCASSLQTPSYEQYFGPGTRLTVT.

This clone was counted only a few times. Here the CDR3 reads CASRATSGGQPQHF. In DNA form, the CDR3 reads TGTGCCAGCAGAGCGACTTCAGGGGGACAGCCCCAGCATTTT. J is TRBJ1-5 and V is TRBV2; 7 nucleotides match TRBD1. The V segment lost 6 bases and the J segment 7 bases; nucleotides outside the gene matches: 9. Germline V gene data show CDR1 as SNHLY and CDR2 as FYNNEI. This CDR3 has 14 residues.

The V gene is TRBV13, the J gene TRBJ1-5; 8 bases align to TRBD1. In germline, CDR1 is PRHDT, CDR2 FYEKMQ (reference sequence). The CDR3 covers 15 residues. J gave up 6 bases and V 0 bases, and 4 bases lay outside the gene matches. Here the CDR3 reads CASSLGDRGSQPQHF. In DNA form, the CDR3 reads TGTGCCAGCAGCTTAGGAGACAGGGGAAGTCAGCCCCAGCATTTT. Together with reference TRBV13 and TRBJ1-5, the CDR3 gives the full variable domain: AAGVIQSPRHLIKEKRETATLKCYPIPRHDTVYWYQQGPGQDPQFLISFYEKMQSDKGSIPDRFSAQQFSDYHSELNMSSLELGDSALYFCASSLGDRGSQPQHFGDGTRLSIL.

The J gene is TRBJ1-6, the V gene TRBV5-1; 7 bases line up with TRBD1. The CDR3 extends over 14 amino acids. V lost 6 bases and J lost 4; bases outside the gene matches: 4. The germline gives CDR1 SGHRS, CDR2 YFSETQ. The DNA for the CDR3 is TGCGCCAGCACCCAGACAGGGTATAATTCACCCCTCCACTTT. This codes for CASTQTGYNSPLHF.

This clone was seen a handful of times. The chain couples TRBV30 to TRBJ1-1; D is unresolved. This CDR3 spans 10 amino acids. The V end lost 3 bases, the J end lost 11 bases, and 10 bases lay between the germline ends. Germline V gene lookup returns CDR1 GTSNPN and CDR2 SVGIG (reference sequence). CDR3 loop: CAWRGEGAFF. CDR3 in DNA: TGTGCCTGGAGGGGCGAAGGGGCTTTCTTT.

The rearrangement uses TRBV18 and TRBJ2-2; D is perhaps TRBD1 (6 bases). Germline V CDR1 and CDR2: KGHSH, LQKENI. This CDR3 is 13 amino acids long. The V end was cut by 4 bases, the J end by 5 bases, with 8 bases between. The CDR3 here is CASSLTGTGELFF. The DNA of the CDR3 is TGTGCCAGCTCACTAACAGGGACCGGGGAGCTGTTTTTT.

This clone was counted a few times. The chain is built from TRBV28 and TRBJ1-1, with D possibly matching TRBD1 (5 bases). Germline lookup yields CDR1 MDHEN and CDR2 SYDVKM. V lost 8 bases to trimming and J lost 6 bases, with 13 bases between them. This CDR3 has 12 residues. CDR3 sequence reads: CASGGGIPEAFF. In DNA, the CDR3 is TGTGCCAGCGGGGGTGGGATCCCTGAAGCTTTCTTT.

The chain carries TRBV27 and TRBJ1-4; D unresolved. CDR3 length equals 15 residues. Trimming left V 3 bases short and J 7 bases short, with 15 bases between. Germline V gene sequence: CDR1 MNHEY, CDR2 SMNVEV (reference sequence). The CDR3, as DNA: TGTGCCAGCAGTTTCACGGGAGGGTTGAGTGAAAAACTGTTTTTT. Its protein is CASSFTGGLSEKLFF.

The chain employs TRBV9 and TRBJ1-6, with 9 bases that match TRBD1. CDR1 and CDR2 from the germline V gene are SGDLS and YYNGEE. The CDR3 loop spans 16 amino acids. Trimming took 0 bases from V and 10 from J; bases not matched to a gene: 8. The CDR3 region is CASSVGRGTGLSPLHF. CDR3 sequence (DNA): TGTGCCAGCAGCGTAGGACGCGGGACAGGGTTGTCACCCCTCCACTTT.

This clone occurred many times. The chain has TRBV4-2 and TRBJ2-3; D possibly corresponds to TRBD2 (5 bases). The germline V gene encodes CDR1 LGHNA and CDR2 YNFKEQ. The CDR3 has 15 amino acids. Trimming left V 6 bases short and J 4 bases short, with 17 bases between. CDR3 DNA: TGTGCCAGCAGGACGGCCAACCTCGGGGCAGATACGCAGTATTTT. Its protein product is CASRTANLGADTQYF.

This clone appeared once. The chain uses TRBV4-1 and TRBJ2-5; D uncertain. Trimming stripped 2 bases from V and 1 base from J, with 8 bases between. Germline CDR1 and CDR2: MGHRA and YSYEKL. The length of the CDR3 is 14 residues. The CDR3 sequence is CASSQIALQETQYF. CDR3 in DNA: TGCGCCAGCAGCCAAATAGCACTCCAAGAGACCCAGTACTTC.

The rearrangement links TRBV7-2 to TRBJ2-1; tentatively, D is TRBD2 (5 bases). V was cut by 8 bases and J by 0 bases, with 17 bases left in between. This CDR3 has 16 residues. In germline, CDR1 is SGHTA, CDR2 FQGNSA. The CDR3 DNA reads as TGTGCCAGCTCCACCCCCGGGGATCCCTCCTACAATGAGCAGTTCTTC. Translating it yields CASSTPGDPSYNEQFF.

CDR3 protein: CASSSRAYGYTF. The CDR3 DNA follows: TGTGCCAGTAGTAGCCGGGCATATGGCTACACCTTC. The V gene is TRBV19, the J gene TRBJ1-2; no clear D gene. With 4 bases removed from V and 5 bases from J, the gap between germline ends came to 8 bases. Germline V gene data show CDR1 as LNHDA and CDR2 as SQIVND (reference sequence). The CDR3 runs to 12 residues.

The chain links TRBV6-1 to TRBJ1-2, with unresolved D. CDR1 MNHNS and CDR2 SASEGT come from the germline V gene. This CDR3 spans 14 amino acids. Trimming pared 2 bases from V and 7 bases from J, leaving 14 bases between. The CDR3 nucleotides read TGTGCCAGCAGTGAATTTCTGGGTTCAGGTGGCTACACCTTC. Its translation is CASSEFLGSGGYTF.

CDR3 loop: CASSLKANTEAFF. The DNA of the CDR3 is TGTGCCAGCAGCTTAAAAGCGAACACTGAAGCTTTCTTT. The V call is TRBV7-9, the J call TRBJ1-1; D gene uncertain. The ends were cut back, 2 bases at V and 1 base at J, with 5 bases in the middle. This CDR3 has 13 amino acids. Germline-derived CDR1 and CDR2 are SEHNR and FQNEAQ (reference sequence).

The chain combines TRBV2 with TRBJ2-5; D not certain. The CDR3 is 15 residues long. Germline CDR1 reads SNHLY; CDR2 reads FYNNEI. V was pared by 6 bases and J by 1 base, with 15 bases between. The CDR3 region has the DNA TGTGCCAGCAGCCCCAGTTTGGGTCTCCAAGAGACCCAGTACTTC. Translated, it gives CASSPSLGLQETQYF.

The V gene is TRBV5-5, the J gene TRBJ2-3; 8 bases agree with TRBD2. The germline V gene encodes CDR1 SGHKS and CDR2 YYEKEE (reference sequence). The CDR3 loop spans 15 amino acids. Losses at the gene ends were 0 bases for V and 2 bases for J; bases not matched to a gene: 2. CDR3 residues: CASSLGSGDTDTQYF. Written as DNA, the CDR3 is TGTGCCAGCAGCTTGGGTAGCGGGGACACAGATACGCAGTATTTT.

The sample holds a few counts of this clone. The V gene is TRBV27, the J gene TRBJ1-1, with D uncertain. This CDR3 has 14 residues. The germline CDR1 and CDR2 sequences are MNHEY and SMNVEV (reference sequence). V dropped 1 base and J dropped 0 bases, with 6 bases sitting between them. Here the CDR3 reads CASSLWLLNTEAFF. CDR3 sequence (DNA): TGTGCCAGCAGTTTATGGCTCCTGAACACTGAAGCTTTCTTT.

Only one count was recorded for this clone. V is TRBV5-1 and J is TRBJ1-3; no firm D call. Trimming took 3 bases from V and 0 from J, leaving 10 bases between them. The CDR3 covers 15 residues. The germline CDR1 and CDR2 sequences are SGHRS and YFSETQ. Here the CDR3 DNA reads TGCGCCAGCAGCTCACCGGGGATCTCTGGAAACACCATATATTTT. Protein: CASSSPGISGNTIYF. The whole variable domain, remainder taken from reference TRBV5-1 and TRBJ1-3, is KAGVTQTPRYLIKTRGQQVTLSCSPISGHRSVSWYQQTPGQGLQFLFEYFSETQRNKGNFPGRFSGRQFSNSRSEMNVSTLELGDSALYLCASSSPGISGNTIYFGEGSWLTVV.

This clone was seen a few times. The rearrangement links TRBV7-9 to TRBJ1-1; maybe TRBD1 (5 bases). V was clipped by 2 bases and J by 1 base, with 8 bases between them. There are 14 residues in the CDR3. Germline CDR1 and CDR2: SEHNR and FQNEAQ (reference sequence). The CDR3 spells CASSLMGGNTEAFF. CDR3 in DNA: TGTGCCAGCAGCTTAATGGGGGGGAACACTGAAGCTTTCTTT. The full variable domain, rest sourced from reference TRBV7-9 and TRBJ1-1, is DTGVSQNPRHKITKRGQNVTFRCDPISEHNRLYWYRQTLGQGPEFLTYFQNEAQLEKSRLLSDRFSAERPKGSFSTLEIQRTEQGDSAMYLCASSLMGGNTEAFFGQGTRLTVV.